The rows below give T cell receptor beta chains drawn from one sample of a study of blood T cell repertoires in COVID-19. Clones were read by immunoSEQ multiplex PCR, and TCRdb kept only the in-frame ones, dropping some. Altogether fewer than 500,000 clones are present, 70% to 90% being singletons, with the ten largest covering roughly 1.4%. Sample: peripheral blood. The receptors derive from a woman in her 30s with active or convalescent COVID-19. Each CDR3 is given with its conserved first and last residue. A D gene is named only where the DNA matches it firmly. Not every row has a clone size; where given, it reads once, few, many or a size class.

clone size: .
D gene: .
J gene: TRBJ1-4
V gene: TRBV9
CDR3 DNA: TGTGCCAGCAGCGTAGGAGGGGGGGGTACAGGTGAAAAACTGTTTTTT
CDR3 protein: CASSVGGGGTGEKLFF

clone size: .
D gene: TRBD2
J gene: TRBJ2-3
V gene: TRBV7-2
CDR3 DNA: TGTGCCAGCAGCGCACAGACTAGCTCCACCACAGATACGCAGTATTTT
CDR3 protein: CASSAQTSSTTDTQYF

clone size: .
D gene: .
J gene: TRBJ1-2
V gene: TRBV12-3/TRBV12-4
CDR3 DNA: TGTGCCAGCAGAGTGACGGGGAACTATGGCTACACCTTC
CDR3 protein: CASRVTGNYGYTF

clone size: few
D gene: TRBD1
J gene: TRBJ1-1
V gene: TRBV6-5
CDR3 DNA: TGTGCCAGCAGCACAGGGGCTACGGGCACTGAAGCTTTCTTT
CDR3 protein: CASSTGATGTEAFF

clone size: once
D gene: .
J gene: TRBJ2-7
V gene: TRBV30
CDR3 DNA: TGTGCCTGGAGTGTATTGGGCAGGGCAGACGAGCAGTACTTC
CDR3 protein: CAWSVLGRADEQYF

clone size: .
D gene: TRBD1
J gene: TRBJ1-1
V gene: TRBV7-9
CDR3 DNA: TGTGCCAGCAGCGACCGGACAGGCTGGAACACTGAAGCTTTCTTT
CDR3 protein: CASSDRTGWNTEAFF

clone size: .
D gene: .
J gene: TRBJ2-1
V gene: TRBV6-1
CDR3 DNA: TGTGCCAGCAGTGAAATGGCGGCTGAAAACAATGAGCAGTTCTTC
CDR3 protein: CASSEMAAENNEQFF

clone size: .
D gene: .
J gene: TRBJ1-3
V gene: TRBV9
CDR3 DNA: TGTGCCAGCAGCGTAGAGGGGCTCCCGGGAAACACCATATATTTT
CDR3 protein: CASSVEGLPGNTIYF

clone size: .
D gene: .
J gene: TRBJ1-2
V gene: TRBV11-2
CDR3 DNA: TGTGCCAGCAGCCCGCAGAACTATGGCTACACCTTC
CDR3 protein: CASSPQNYGYTF

clone size: .
D gene: TRBD2
J gene: TRBJ2-7
V gene: TRBV6-5
CDR3 DNA: TGTGCCAGCAGGGGTGCTAGCGGGAGGTACGAGCAGTACTTC
CDR3 protein: CASRGASGRYEQYF

clone size: .
D gene: .
J gene: TRBJ1-2
V gene: TRBV10-2
CDR3 DNA: TGCGCCAGCAGTGAGGTAATGGTGGGGCCGAATGGCTACACCTTC
CDR3 protein: CASSEVMVGPNGYTF

clone size: .
D gene: .
J gene: TRBJ1-5
V gene: TRBV19
CDR3 DNA: TGTGCCAGTACCCCACAGGTAATAGGGAGCAATCAGCCCCAGCATTTT
CDR3 protein: CASTPQVIGSNQPQHF

clone size: .
D gene: .
J gene: TRBJ2-4
V gene: TRBV21-1
CDR3 DNA: TGTGCCAGCAGCGGTCACCCGGGGGACAAAAACATTCAGTACTTC
CDR3 protein: CASSGHPGDKNIQYF

clone size: .
D gene: .
J gene: TRBJ1-3
V gene: TRBV5-1
CDR3 DNA: TGCGCCAGCAGCTTGGGGGGGCAAATTGGAAACACCATATATTTT
CDR3 protein: CASSLGGQIGNTIYF

clone size: .
D gene: .
J gene: TRBJ1-4
V gene: TRBV10-3
CDR3 DNA: TGTGCCATCAGTGAGCGGGGAAATCGTGAAAAACTGTTTTTT
CDR3 protein: CAISERGNREKLFF

clone size: .
D gene: TRBD2
J gene: TRBJ2-5
V gene: TRBV5-4
CDR3 DNA: TGTGCCAGCGCGGCGGGAGGGCAAGAGACCCAGTACTTC
CDR3 protein: CASAAGGQETQYF

clone size: .
D gene: .
J gene: TRBJ1-1
V gene: TRBV11-2
CDR3 DNA: TGTGCCAGCAGATCCGTGACGGGGAACACTGAAGCTTTCTTT
CDR3 protein: CASRSVTGNTEAFF

clone size: .
D gene: TRBD1
J gene: TRBJ1-5
V gene: TRBV6-5
CDR3 DNA: TGTGCCAGCAGTAGACAGGGGGTGGGCAATCAGCCCCAGCATTTT
CDR3 protein: CASSRQGVGNQPQHF

clone size: .
D gene: .
J gene: TRBJ1-2
V gene: TRBV10-1
CDR3 DNA: TGCGCCAGCAGTGAGTCGAAGAGACAGGTTGGCGGCTACACCTTC
CDR3 protein: CASSESKRQVGGYTF

clone size: .
D gene: .
J gene: TRBJ2-3
V gene: TRBV27
CDR3 DNA: TGTGCCAGCTCATGCTGGGACACTCGACTTAGAGCGCAGTATTTT
CDR3 protein: CASSCWDTRLRAQYF

clone size: once
D gene: TRBD2
J gene: TRBJ2-3
V gene: TRBV2
CDR3 DNA: TGTGCCAGCAGTGAAGAGGGGCTAGCGGGGGGAGGCGATACGCAGTATTTT
CDR3 protein: CASSEEGLAGGGDTQYF

clone size: few
D gene: .
J gene: TRBJ1-1
V gene: TRBV7-8
CDR3 DNA: TGTGCCAGCAGCTTAGTCGGGTTACGATGGAACACTGAAGCTTTCTTT
CDR3 protein: CASSLVGLRWNTEAFF

clone size: .
D gene: .
J gene: TRBJ2-1
V gene: TRBV12-3/TRBV12-4
CDR3 DNA: TGTGCCAGCAGTTTGGGCTCGTACAATGAGCAGTTCTTC
CDR3 protein: CASSLGSYNEQFF

clone size: .
D gene: .
J gene: TRBJ2-3
V gene: TRBV5-4
CDR3 DNA: TGTGCCAGCAGCTTAGGGACACAGGACACAGATACGCAGTATTTT
CDR3 protein: CASSLGTQDTDTQYF

clone size: .
D gene: TRBD1
J gene: TRBJ1-6
V gene: TRBV5-1
CDR3 DNA: TGCGCCAGCAGCTTGTCGGCTGGGACAGAAAATTCACCCCTCCACTTT
CDR3 protein: CASSLSAGTENSPLHF

clone size: .
D gene: TRBD2
J gene: TRBJ2-7
V gene: TRBV15
CDR3 DNA: TGTGCCACCGGGCTCGAAGCGGGAGTATTCTACGAGCAGTACTTC
CDR3 protein: CATGLEAGVFYEQYF

clone size: once
D gene: TRBD1
J gene: TRBJ1-1
V gene: TRBV4-1
CDR3 DNA: TGCGCCAGCAGCTCCCGGACAGGGACAAACACTGAAGCTTTCTTT
CDR3 protein: CASSSRTGTNTEAFF

clone size: .
D gene: TRBD1
J gene: TRBJ1-6
V gene: TRBV19
CDR3 DNA: TGTGCCAGTAGTCGACAGGGTGGAACCTATAATTCACCCCTCCACTTT
CDR3 protein: CASSRQGGTYNSPLHF

clone size: once
D gene: TRBD1
J gene: TRBJ2-3
V gene: TRBV5-4
CDR3 DNA: TGTGCCAGCACCCAGGATGGACAGGCCGTCACAGATACGCAGTATTTT
CDR3 protein: CASTQDGQAVTDTQYF

clone size: .
D gene: TRBD2
J gene: TRBJ2-2
V gene: TRBV7-6
CDR3 DNA: TGTGCCAGCAGCCCCCTGGGAGGGAGGGAGCTGTTTTTT
CDR3 protein: CASSPLGGRELFF